The sequence of this T cell receptor (beta chain) was determined in a study of blood T cell repertoires in COVID-19. For the study at large: Sites in the United States, Italy and Spain provided acute and convalescent COVID-19 samples. PBMCs, B-cell-depleted T cells, or T cells were the source of the cDNA or gDNA that made up the material.

In the original workflow: Nucleated cell counts were estimated from reference gene primer amplification. Method: immunoSEQ multiplex PCR; TCRdb's copy keeps in-frame clones and lacks some. That table supplies the V and J calls and clone size; D and trimming were determined from the DNA. The data hold fewer than 250,000 clones, with 70% to 90% observed a single time. The source is a man between 50 and 59 years old with acute or convalescent COVID-19. Sequencing input: peripheral blood.

CDR3 loop: CASSFGRGYEQYF. CDR3 nucleotides: TGTGCCAGCAGCTTTGGCAGAGGCTACGAGCAGTACTTC. The chain employs TRBV7-9 and TRBJ2-7, with D unclear. Per germline, CDR1 SEHNR and CDR2 FQNEAQ (reference sequence). The CDR3 is 13 residues long. Trimming cost V 3 bases and J 3 bases, with 9 bases left between them.